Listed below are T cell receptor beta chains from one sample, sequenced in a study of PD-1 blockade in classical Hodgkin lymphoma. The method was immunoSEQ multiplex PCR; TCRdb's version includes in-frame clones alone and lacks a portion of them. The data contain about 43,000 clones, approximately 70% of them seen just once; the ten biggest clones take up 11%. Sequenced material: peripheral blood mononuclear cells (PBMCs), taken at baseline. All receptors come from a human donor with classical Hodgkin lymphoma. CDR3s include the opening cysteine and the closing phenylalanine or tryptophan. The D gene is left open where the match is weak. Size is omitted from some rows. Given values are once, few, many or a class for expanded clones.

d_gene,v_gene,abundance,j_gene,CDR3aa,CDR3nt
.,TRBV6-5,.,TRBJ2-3,CASSNSVQSTDTQYF,TGTGCCAGCAGTAACAGCGTCCAAAGCACAGATACGCAGTATTTT
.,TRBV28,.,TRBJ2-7,CASSSGQLSSYEQYF,TGTGCCAGCAGCTCAGGACAGTTAAGCTCCTACGAGCAGTACTTC
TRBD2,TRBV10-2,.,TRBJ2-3,CASSGASGGANTQYF,TGCGCCAGCAGTGGGGCTAGCGGGGGGGCAAATACGCAGTATTTT
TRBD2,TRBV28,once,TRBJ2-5,CASSSTSGAYRETQYF,TGTGCCAGCAGTTCGACTAGCGGGGCTTACCGGGAGACCCAGTACTTC
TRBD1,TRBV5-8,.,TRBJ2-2,CASSKPGQGVGGRTGELFF,TGTGCCAGCAGCAAACCGGGACAGGGTGTTGGGGGACGGACCGGGGAGCTGTTTTTT
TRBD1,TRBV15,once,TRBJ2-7,CATSKDRGLYEQYF,TGTGCCACCAGCAAAGACAGGGGCCTTTACGAGCAGTACTTC
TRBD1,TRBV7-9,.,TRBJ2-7,CASSTWDRGIYEQYF,TGTGCCAGCAGCACCTGGGACAGGGGGATCTACGAGCAGTACTTC
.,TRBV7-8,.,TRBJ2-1,CASSSGPRDYNEQFF,TGTGCCAGCAGCTCGGGACCTAGAGACTACAATGAGCAGTTCTTC
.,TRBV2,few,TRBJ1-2,CAFRAGNYGYTF,TGTGCCTTCCGAGCCGGTAACTATGGCTACACCTTC
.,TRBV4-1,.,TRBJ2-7,CASSQDPALEQYF,TGCGCCAGCAGCCAAGATCCCGCCCTCGAGCAGTACTTC
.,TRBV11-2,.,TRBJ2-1,CASSLDPGSQQFF,TGTGCCAGCAGCTTAGATCCCGGGTCACAGCAGTTCTTC
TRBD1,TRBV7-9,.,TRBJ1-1,CASSPDGQGTTEAFF,TGTGCCAGCAGCCCAGATGGACAGGGCACCACTGAAGCTTTCTTT
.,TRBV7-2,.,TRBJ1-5,CASSFEGVLNQPQHF,TGTGCCAGCAGCTTTGAGGGGGTGCTCAATCAGCCCCAGCATTTT
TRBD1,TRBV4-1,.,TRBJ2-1,CASSHGEWGTGGLESYNEQFF,TGCGCCAGCAGCCATGGTGAGTGGGGGACAGGGGGCCTCGAGTCCTACAATGAGCAGTTCTTC
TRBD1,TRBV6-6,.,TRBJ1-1,CASSYGTGGTEAFF,TGTGCCAGCAGTTACGGGACAGGGGGCACTGAAGCTTTCTTT
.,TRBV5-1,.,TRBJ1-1,CASSLKARENTEAFF,TGCGCCAGCAGCTTGAAGGCCAGGGAGAACACTGAAGCTTTCTTT